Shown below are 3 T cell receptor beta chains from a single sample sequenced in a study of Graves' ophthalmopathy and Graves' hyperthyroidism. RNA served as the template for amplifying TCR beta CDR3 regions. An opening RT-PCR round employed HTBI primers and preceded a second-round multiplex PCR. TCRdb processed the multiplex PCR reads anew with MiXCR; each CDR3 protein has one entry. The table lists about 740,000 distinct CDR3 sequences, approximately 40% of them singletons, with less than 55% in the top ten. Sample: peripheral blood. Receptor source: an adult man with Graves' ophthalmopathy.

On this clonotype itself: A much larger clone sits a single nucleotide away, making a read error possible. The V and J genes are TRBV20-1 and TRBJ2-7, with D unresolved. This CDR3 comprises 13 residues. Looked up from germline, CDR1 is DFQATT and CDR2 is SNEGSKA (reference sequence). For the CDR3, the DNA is TGCAGTGCTAGAGACCCCCGGTACTACGTGCAGTACTTC. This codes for CSARDPRYYVQYF.

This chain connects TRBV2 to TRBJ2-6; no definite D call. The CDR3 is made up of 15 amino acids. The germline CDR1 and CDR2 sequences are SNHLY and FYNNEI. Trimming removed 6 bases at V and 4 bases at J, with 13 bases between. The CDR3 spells CASSLTNTGANVLTF. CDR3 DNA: TGTGCCAGCAGCCTGACGAACACCGGGGCCAACGTCCTGACTTTC. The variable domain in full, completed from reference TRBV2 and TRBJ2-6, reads EPEVTQTPSHQVTQMGQEVILRCVPISNHLYFYWYRQILGQKVEFLVSFYNNEISEKSEIFDDQFSVERPDGSNFTLKIRSTKLEDSAMYFCASSLTNTGANVLTFGAGSRLTVL.

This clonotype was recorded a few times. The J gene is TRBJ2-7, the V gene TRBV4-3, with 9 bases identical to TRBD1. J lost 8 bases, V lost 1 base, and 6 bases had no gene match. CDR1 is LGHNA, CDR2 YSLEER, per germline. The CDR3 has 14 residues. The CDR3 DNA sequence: TGCGCCAGCAGCCAAGCCGGGACAGGGAATCAGCAGTACTTC. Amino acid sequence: CASSQAGTGNQQYF.